This T cell receptor beta chain came from a study of blood T cells in healthy people across ages. Per-sample PBMC isolation yielded at least 6 million cells. A minimum of 5 micrograms of total RNA was extracted per sample. The study, taken as a whole, reports: Among long-lived donors, naive CD4+ cells were more numerous and diversity higher than in aged donors. The fall in TCR beta diversity per million T cells was roughly linear with age.

The CDR3 is 16 residues long. V lost 2 bases to trimming and J lost 2 bases, with 17 bases between them. From germline, CDR1 is SGHDT and CDR2 YYEEEE. As regards this clonotype: The antigen is undetermined.

A J-beta primer mix and a sample-barcoded 5' primer were used in a second PCR of about 6 to 12 cycles. A single record per CDR3 protein comes from TCRdb applying MiXCR to the 5' RACE reads. The table lists roughly 1.4 million distinct CDR3 sequences, roughly 59% of them singletons. The sequence came from a man younger than 30 in good health. The gene calls are TRBV5-6 and TRBJ2-7; a weak D match, TRBD2 (5 bases). Source material: blood. CDR3 DNA: TGTGCCAGCAGCTTTCCTTCGGACTGGAGAACCTACGAGCAGTACTTC. Protein product: CASSFPSDWRTYEQYF. The full variable domain, in which reference TRBV5-6 and TRBJ2-7 provide the parts outside the CDR3, is DAGVTQSPTHLIKTRGQQVTLRCSPKSGHDTVSWYQQALGQGPQFIFQYYEEEERQRGNFPDRFSGHQFPNYSSELNVNALLLGDSALYLCASSFPSDWRTYEQYFGPGTRLTVT.